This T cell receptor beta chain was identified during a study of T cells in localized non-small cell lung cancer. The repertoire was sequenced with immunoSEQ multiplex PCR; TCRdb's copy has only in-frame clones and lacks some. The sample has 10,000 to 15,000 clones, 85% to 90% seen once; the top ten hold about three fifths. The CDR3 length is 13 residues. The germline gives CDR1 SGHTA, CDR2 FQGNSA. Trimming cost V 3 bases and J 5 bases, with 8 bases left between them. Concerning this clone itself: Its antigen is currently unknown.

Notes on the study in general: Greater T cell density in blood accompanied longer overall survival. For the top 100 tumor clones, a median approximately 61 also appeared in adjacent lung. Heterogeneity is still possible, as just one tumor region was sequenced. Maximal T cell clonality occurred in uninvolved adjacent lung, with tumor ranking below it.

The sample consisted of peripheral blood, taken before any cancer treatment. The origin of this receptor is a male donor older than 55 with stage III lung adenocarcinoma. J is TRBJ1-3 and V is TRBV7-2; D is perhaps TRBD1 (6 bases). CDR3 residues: CASSFGQRNTIYF. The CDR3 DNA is TGTGCCAGCAGCTTTGGACAGAGAAACACCATATATTTT.